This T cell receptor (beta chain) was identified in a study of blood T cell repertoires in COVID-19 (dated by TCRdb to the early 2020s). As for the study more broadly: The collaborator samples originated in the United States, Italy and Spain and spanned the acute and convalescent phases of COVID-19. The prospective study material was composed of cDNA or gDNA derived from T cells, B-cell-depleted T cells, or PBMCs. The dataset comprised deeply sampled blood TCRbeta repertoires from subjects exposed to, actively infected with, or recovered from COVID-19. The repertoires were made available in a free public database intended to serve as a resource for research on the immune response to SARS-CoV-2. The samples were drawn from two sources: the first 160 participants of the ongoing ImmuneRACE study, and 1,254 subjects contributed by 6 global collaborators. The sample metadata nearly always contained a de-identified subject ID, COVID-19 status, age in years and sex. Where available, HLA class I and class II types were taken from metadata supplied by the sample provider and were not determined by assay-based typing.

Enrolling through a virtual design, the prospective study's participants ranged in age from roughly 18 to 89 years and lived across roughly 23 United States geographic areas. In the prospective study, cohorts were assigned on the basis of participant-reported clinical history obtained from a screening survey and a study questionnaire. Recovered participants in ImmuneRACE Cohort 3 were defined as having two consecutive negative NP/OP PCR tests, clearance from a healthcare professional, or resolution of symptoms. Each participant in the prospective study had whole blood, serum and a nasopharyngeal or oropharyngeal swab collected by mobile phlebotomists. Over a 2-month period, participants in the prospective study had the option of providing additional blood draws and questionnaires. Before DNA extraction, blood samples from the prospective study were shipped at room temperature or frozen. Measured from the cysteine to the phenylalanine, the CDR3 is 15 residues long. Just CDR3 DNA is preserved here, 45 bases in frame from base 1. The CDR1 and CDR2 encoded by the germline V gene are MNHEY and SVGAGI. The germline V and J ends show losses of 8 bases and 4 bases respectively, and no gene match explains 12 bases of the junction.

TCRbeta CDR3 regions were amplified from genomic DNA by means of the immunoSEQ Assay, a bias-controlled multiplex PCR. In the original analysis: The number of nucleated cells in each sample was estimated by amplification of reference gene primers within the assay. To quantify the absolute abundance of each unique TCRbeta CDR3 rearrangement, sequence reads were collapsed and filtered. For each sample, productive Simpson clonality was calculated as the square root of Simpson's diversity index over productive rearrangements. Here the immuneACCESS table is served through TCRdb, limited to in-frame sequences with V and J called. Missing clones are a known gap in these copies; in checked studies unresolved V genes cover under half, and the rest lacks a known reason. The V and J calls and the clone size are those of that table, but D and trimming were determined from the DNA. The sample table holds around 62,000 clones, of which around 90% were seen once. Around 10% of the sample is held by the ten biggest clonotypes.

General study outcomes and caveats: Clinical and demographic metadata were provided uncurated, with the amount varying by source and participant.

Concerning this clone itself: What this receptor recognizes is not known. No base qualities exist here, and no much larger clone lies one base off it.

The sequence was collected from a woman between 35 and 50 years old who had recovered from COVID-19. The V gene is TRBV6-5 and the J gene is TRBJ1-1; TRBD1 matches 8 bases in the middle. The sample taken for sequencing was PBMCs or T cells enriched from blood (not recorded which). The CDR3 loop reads CASGHRTGSATEAFF. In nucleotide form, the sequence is TGTGCCAGCGGCCACCGGACAGGGTCGGCCACTGAAGCTTTCTTT.